Presented here are 28 T cell receptor beta chains from one specimen sequenced in a study of T cell responses to AZD1222 COVID-19 vaccine listed by TCRdb under 2021. The time point label of this sample denotes: about 28 days (+/-7) after the second vaccine dose. Library prep was done by the immunoSEQ multiplex PCR assay. TCRdb provides this immuneACCESS table in a form limited to in-frame rearrangements. Some clones are lacking; in checked studies, under half of them reflect an unresolved V gene, and why the rest are absent is not known. This sample lists roughly 150,000 clones; around 87% were detected once. Approximately 9.1% of the sample is taken by the ten largest. Here the sequenced sample was peripheral blood, taken 28 days after the second AZD1222 dose. The source of these receptors is an adult who received the AZD1222 COVID-19 vaccine.

In the case of this clone: The sample carries other DNA sequences with the same CDR3. This chain joins TRBV5-1 and TRBJ1-1; no clear D. The CDR3 extends over 14 amino acids. V lost 0 bases, J lost 2 bases, and 8 bases lay in between. The V gene's germline CDR1 is SGHRS and CDR2 YFSETQ. DNA for the CDR3: TGCGCCAGCAGCTTGGCCCGGGGAAACACTGAAGCTTTCTTT. Its translation: CASSLARGNTEAFF.

V usage is TRBV6-2 or TRBV6-3 and J usage is TRBJ2-3; TRBD2 matches at 7 bases. The germline V gene has CDR1 MNHEY and CDR2 SVGEGT. J gave up 1 base and V 5 bases, and 3 bases lay outside the gene matches. This CDR3 is 14 amino acids long. CDR3 loop: CASSRGLGTDTQYF. In nucleotides, the CDR3 is TGTGCCAGCAGTCGAGGACTAGGCACAGATACGCAGTATTTT.

This chain joins TRBV28 and TRBJ2-3; 10 bases agree with TRBD2. There are 16 residues in the CDR3. With 5 bases clipped from V and 4 bases from J, the junction kept 9 bases outside the gene matches. Germline lookup yields CDR1 MDHEN and CDR2 SYDVKM. This chain's CDR3 is CASSTPSGSSSDTQYF. In DNA form, the CDR3 reads TGTGCCAGCAGTACTCCTAGCGGGAGTTCCTCAGATACGCAGTATTTT.

The chain is built from TRBV5-4 and TRBJ1-1; 8 bases agree with TRBD1. V was clipped by 4 bases and J by 1 base; unmatched bases: 3. CDR1 is SGHNT, CDR2 YYREEE, per germline (reference sequence). The CDR3 runs 14 residues. CDR3 DNA: TGTGCCAGCAGCCCCCAGGGGGCGAACACTGAAGCTTTCTTT. This codes for CASSPQGANTEAFF.

V and J are TRBV19 and TRBJ2-7, with TRBD1 identical over 8 bases. V was clipped by 2 bases and J by 1 base; unmatched bases: 4. Germline-derived CDR1 and CDR2 are LNHDA and SQIVND (reference sequence). The CDR3 loop spans 15 amino acids. CDR3: CASSISGGESYEQYF. CDR3 DNA sequence: TGTGCCAGTAGTATATCAGGGGGCGAGTCCTACGAGCAGTACTTC.

This clone has a single count. J is TRBJ2-5 and V is TRBV6-5; D possibly corresponds to TRBD1 (6 bases). V was shortened by 8 bases and J by 5 bases, with 15 bases between the two germline ends. The germline gives CDR1 MNHEY, CDR2 SVGAGI. CDR3 size: 13 residues. CDR3 nucleotide sequence: TGTGCCAGCGGATACAGGGACCGGGAGACCCAGTACTTC. Residues: CASGYRDRETQYF.

The J gene is TRBJ1-2, the V gene TRBV18, with D possibly TRBD1 on 6 matching bases. Trimming stripped 3 bases from V and 8 bases from J, with 13 bases between. Per germline, CDR1 KGHSH and CDR2 LQKENI. CDR3 length equals 13 residues. CDR3 nucleotide sequence: TGTGCCAGCTCACCTAACAGGGAAAGAGGCTACACCTTC. It codes for CASSPNRERGYTF.

This chain links TRBV4-3 with TRBJ2-7, with 8 bases matching TRBD2. Unmatched junction bases numbered 1, after V lost 0 bases and J lost 3 bases. The CDR3 length is 14 residues. Germline CDR1 reads LGHNA; CDR2 reads YSLEER. CDR3 sequence reads: CASSQDSGNYEQYF. The DNA of the CDR3 is TGCGCCAGCAGCCAAGATAGCGGGAACTACGAGCAGTACTTC.

CDR3: CAWSVQGVTEAFF. The CDR3 region has the DNA TGTGCCTGGAGTGTACAGGGTGTGACTGAAGCTTTCTTT. The chain links TRBV30 to TRBJ1-1, with a weak D call TRBD1 (6 bases). V was cut by 0 bases and J by 5 bases, with 10 bases left in between. CDR3 length: 13 residues. Germline CDR1 is GTSNPN and CDR2 is SVGIG (reference sequence).

This clone was counted once. The gene calls are TRBV11-3 and TRBJ1-3; D remains unclear. CDR3 size: 13 residues. V gave up 2 bases and J gave up 4 bases, with 6 bases separating them. The germline gives CDR1 SGHNT, CDR2 YENEEA. The CDR3 spells CASSLRGGNTIYF. The DNA of the CDR3 is TGTGCCAGCAGCTTACGCGGAGGAAACACCATATATTTT.

CDR3 in DNA: TGTGCCAGCAGCCGTGGGACTAGCGAGTACAATGAGCAGTTCTTC. Translation gives CASSRGTSEYNEQFF. The V and J genes are TRBV7-9 and TRBJ2-1; the match to TRBD2 covers 10 bases. Losses at the gene ends were 5 bases for V and 4 bases for J; bases not matched to a gene: 5. This CDR3 is built from 15 residues. CDR1 is SEHNR and CDR2 is FQNEAQ in the germline V gene (reference sequence). The complete variable domain, with remaining parts taken from reference TRBV7-9 and TRBJ2-1, reads DTGVSQNPRHKITKRGQNVTFRCDPISEHNRLYWYRQTLGQGPEFLTYFQNEAQLEKSRLLSDRFSAERPKGSFSTLEIQRTEQGDSAMYLCASSRGTSEYNEQFFGPGTRLTVL.

The genes are TRBV4-3 and TRBJ1-1; TRBD1 matches at 10 bases. The CDR3 consists of 20 residues. J lost 7 bases, V lost 0 bases, and 20 bases had no gene match. Per germline, CDR1 LGHNA and CDR2 YSLEER. The CDR3 DNA reads as TGCGCCAGCAGCCAAGATTGGGTGGGACAGGGGACTTTTGGGATCTATGAAGCTTTCTTT. It specifies CASSQDWVGQGTFGIYEAFF.

V and J are TRBV28 and TRBJ2-1; 15 bases agree with TRBD2. Trimming took 7 bases from V and 4 from J; bases not matched to a gene: 11. The CDR3 spans 18 residues. Looked up from germline, CDR1 is MDHEN and CDR2 is SYDVKM. This CDR3 reads CASTGLGLAGGGYNEQFF. The CDR3 DNA is TGTGCCAGCACCGGACTGGGACTAGCGGGAGGTGGGTACAATGAGCAGTTCTTC.

In its sample, this clone was seen once. CDR3 protein: CATSPVAGDQETQYF. The CDR3 nucleotides read TGTGCCACCAGTCCCGTCGCGGGAGACCAAGAGACCCAGTACTTC. V is TRBV24-1 and J is TRBJ2-5; 7 bases align to TRBD2. V was pared by 6 bases and J by 0 bases, with 6 bases of the junction left unmatched. The germline CDR1 and CDR2 sequences are KGHDR and SFDVKD. This CDR3 is 15 amino acids long.

This clone occurred once. The V call is TRBV6-5, the J call TRBJ2-7; TRBD2 aligns across 12 bases. After removal of 7 bases from V and 5 bases from J, the junction contained 9 bases not matched to a gene. This CDR3 is built from 15 residues. The germline V gene encodes CDR1 MNHEY and CDR2 SVGAGI. The CDR3: CASTLTSGRLNEQYF. CDR3 in DNA: TGTGCCAGCACCCTTACTAGCGGGAGGCTGAACGAGCAGTACTTC.

In this sample, this clone turned up once. The V gene is TRBV7-2, the J gene TRBJ2-3; TRBD1 aligns across 7 bases. CDR1 SGHTA and CDR2 FQGNSA come from the germline V gene. The junction had 6 bases not matched to a gene; V was cut back by 5 bases and J by 1 base. The length of the CDR3 is 15 residues. The CDR3 spells CASSPRQGGTDTQYF. For the CDR3, the DNA is TGTGCCAGCAGCCCGAGACAGGGCGGCACAGATACGCAGTATTTT.

The chain combines TRBV15 with TRBJ2-3; unclear D gene. Per the germline V gene, CDR1 is LNHNV and CDR2 is YYDKDF (reference sequence). This CDR3 has 16 amino acids. With 1 base removed from V and 5 bases from J, the gap between germline ends came to 16 bases. DNA of the CDR3: TGTGCCACCAGCAGAGGGTTCCAGCGTACGGAAGATACGCAGTATTTT. Amino acid sequence: CATSRGFQRTEDTQYF.

V gene TRBV6-4 combines with J gene TRBJ2-3, with D uncertain. Trimming took off 3 bases at V and 4 bases at J, with 8 bases between the two ends. The CDR3 runs 13 residues. CDR1 and CDR2 from the germline V gene are MRHNA and SNTAGT. The CDR3 is CASSEQMADTQYF. The CDR3 nucleotides read TGTGCCAGCAGTGAGCAAATGGCAGATACGCAGTATTTT.

The table lists this clone with a few counts. This chain links TRBV7-9 with TRBJ2-5, with 7 bases fitting TRBD1. V shed 2 bases and J 5 bases; nucleotides not matched to a gene: 8. This CDR3 contains 15 residues. CDR1 is SEHNR and CDR2 is FQNEAQ in the germline V gene (reference sequence). The CDR3: CASSLRTGVGETQYF. In DNA, the CDR3 is TGTGCCAGCAGCTTACGCACAGGGGTGGGGGAGACCCAGTACTTC. Full variable domain (missing parts from reference TRBV7-9 and TRBJ2-5): DTGVSQNPRHKITKRGQNVTFRCDPISEHNRLYWYRQTLGQGPEFLTYFQNEAQLEKSRLLSDRFSAERPKGSFSTLEIQRTEQGDSAMYLCASSLRTGVGETQYFGPGTRLLVL.

V gene TRBV11-2 combines with J gene TRBJ1-4; D not certain. CDR3 length equals 16 residues. Trimming cost V 1 base and J 5 bases, with 14 bases left between them. CDR1 SGHAT and CDR2 FQNNGV come from the germline V gene. The CDR3: CASSLGAGSRNEKLFF. The CDR3 nucleotides read TGTGCCAGCAGCTTAGGGGCAGGAAGCCGAAATGAAAAACTGTTTTTT.

The chain recombines TRBV6-1 with TRBJ2-1, with a tentative D call TRBD1 (6 bases). The CDR3 is made up of 15 amino acids. Germline loops: CDR1 MNHNS, CDR2 SASEGT. V was pared by 1 base and J by 9 bases, with 16 bases between. The CDR3 nucleotides are TGTGCCAGCAGTGAAGTGATAGGGGGACGGGGTGAGCAGTTCTTC. Its translation: CASSEVIGGRGEQFF.

The V and J genes are TRBV9 and TRBJ1-1, with 7 bases aligning to TRBD1. The germline CDR1 and CDR2 sequences are SGDLS and YYNGEE. CDR3 size: 16 residues. Unmatched junction bases numbered 10, after V lost 4 bases and J lost 1 base. CDR3 region: CASSTGQGGKNTEAFF. DNA for the CDR3: TGTGCCAGCAGCACCGGCCAGGGGGGTAAGAACACTGAAGCTTTCTTT.

This clone was found once. The rearrangement links TRBV20-1 to TRBJ2-7; D is unresolved. The CDR3 is made up of 13 amino acids. V was cut by 3 bases and J by 10 bases, with 19 bases left in between. CDR1 and CDR2 (germline): DFQATT, SNEGSKA (reference sequence). CDR3 DNA: TGCAGTGCTAGTGGGCTAGAGCTCCGAGGACAGTACTTC. This codes for CSASGLELRGQYF.

The chain couples TRBV21-1 to TRBJ1-2. TRBV21-1 is labeled a pseudogene. CDR3 length: 14 residues. In DNA, the CDR3 is TGTGCCAGCAGCATCGGGCTAGAAAACTATGGCTACACCTTC. This translates into CASSIGLENYGYTF.

This rearrangement joins TRBV3-1 (or the pseudogene TRBV3-2) to TRBJ1-6, with 11 bases identical to TRBD1. CDR3 length: 15 amino acids. The J segment lost 8 bases and the V segment lost 6 bases, leaving 6 bases of the junction unmatched. CDR1 is LGHDT, CDR2 YNNKEL, per germline (reference sequence). The CDR3 region has the DNA TGTGCCAGCAGGCACTGGGACAGGGGGGATTCACCCCTCCACTTT. This encodes CASRHWDRGDSPLHF.

The genes are TRBV11-2 and TRBJ1-4; unclear D gene. CDR1 is SGHAT and CDR2 is FQNNGV in the germline V gene. The CDR3 loop spans 14 amino acids. V dropped 1 base and J dropped 7 bases, with 10 bases sitting between them. This CDR3 is CASSLGGNLEKLFF. DNA for the CDR3: TGTGCCAGCAGCTTAGGAGGGAATCTTGAAAAACTGTTTTTT.

The J gene is TRBJ1-4, the V gene TRBV15; 7 bases align to TRBD1. V was clipped by 0 bases and J by 6 bases; unmatched bases: 4. The germline gives CDR1 LNHNV, CDR2 YYDKDF (reference sequence). This CDR3 contains 15 residues. CDR3 region: CATSRDEGAYEKLFF. The CDR3 bases are TGTGCCACCAGCAGAGATGAGGGGGCATATGAAAAACTGTTTTTT. Full variable domain (missing parts from reference TRBV15 and TRBJ1-4): DAMVIQNPRYQVTQFGKPVTLSCSQTLNHNVMYWYQQKSSQAPKLLFHYYDKDFNNEADTPDNFQSRRPNTSFCFLDIRSPGLGDTAMYLCATSRDEGAYEKLFFGSGTQLSVL.

The chain recombines TRBV19 with TRBJ2-2, with unresolved D. V was clipped by 6 bases and J by 6 bases, with 14 bases between them. This CDR3 comprises 14 residues. Germline V gene lookup returns CDR1 LNHDA and CDR2 SQIVND (reference sequence). The CDR3 loop is CASSPTHGSGELFF. The CDR3 nucleotides are TGTGCCAGTAGCCCTACTCATGGGTCCGGGGAGCTGTTTTTT.